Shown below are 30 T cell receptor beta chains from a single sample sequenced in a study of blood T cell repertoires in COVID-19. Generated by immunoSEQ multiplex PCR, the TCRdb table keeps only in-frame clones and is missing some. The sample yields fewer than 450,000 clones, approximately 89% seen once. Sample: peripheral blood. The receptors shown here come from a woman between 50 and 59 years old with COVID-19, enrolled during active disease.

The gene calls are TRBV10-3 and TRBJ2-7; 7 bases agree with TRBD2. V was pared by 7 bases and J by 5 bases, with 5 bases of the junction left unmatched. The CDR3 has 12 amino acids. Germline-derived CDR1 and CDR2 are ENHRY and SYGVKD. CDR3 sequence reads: CAIKGGLDEQYF. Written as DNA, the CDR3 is TGTGCCATCAAGGGAGGGTTGGACGAGCAGTACTTC.

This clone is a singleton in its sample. The CDR3 protein is CASIMTGRQHAYEQYF. The CDR3 DNA reads as TGTGCCAGCATCATGACAGGGAGGCAGCACGCGTACGAGCAGTACTTC. The chain has TRBV6-4 and TRBJ2-7, with a possible D match to TRBD1 (7 bases). The CDR3 extends over 16 amino acids. V was shortened by 7 bases and J by 4 bases, with 23 bases between the two germline ends. In germline, CDR1 is MRHNA, CDR2 SNTAGT.

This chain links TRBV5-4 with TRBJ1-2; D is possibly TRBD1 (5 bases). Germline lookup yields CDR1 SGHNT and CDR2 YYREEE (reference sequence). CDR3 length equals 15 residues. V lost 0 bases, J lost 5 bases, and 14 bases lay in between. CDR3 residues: CASSLEGEGLYGYTF. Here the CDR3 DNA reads TGTGCCAGCAGCTTGGAAGGGGAAGGGTTGTATGGCTACACCTTC.

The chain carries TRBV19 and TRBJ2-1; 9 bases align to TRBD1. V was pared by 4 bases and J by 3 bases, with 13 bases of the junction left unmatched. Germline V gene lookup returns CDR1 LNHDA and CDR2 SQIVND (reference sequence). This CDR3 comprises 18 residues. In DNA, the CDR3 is TGTGCCAGTAGTACCTCCGGGACAGGGATCGGCGACTACAATGAGCAGTTCTTC. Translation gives CASSTSGTGIGDYNEQFF.

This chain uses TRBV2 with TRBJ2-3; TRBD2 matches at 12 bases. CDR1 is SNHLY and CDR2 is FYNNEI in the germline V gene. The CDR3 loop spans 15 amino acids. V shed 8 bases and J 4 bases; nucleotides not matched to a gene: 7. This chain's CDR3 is CASARTSGAADTQYF. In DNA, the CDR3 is TGTGCCAGCGCGAGGACTAGCGGGGCGGCAGATACGCAGTATTTT.

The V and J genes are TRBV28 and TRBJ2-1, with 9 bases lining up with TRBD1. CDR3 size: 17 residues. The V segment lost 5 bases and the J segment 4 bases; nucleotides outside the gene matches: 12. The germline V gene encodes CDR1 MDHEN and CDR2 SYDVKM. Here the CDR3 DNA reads TGTGCCAGCAGTGAATCAGGGGACAGGGTACCTTACAATGAGCAGTTCTTC. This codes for CASSESGDRVPYNEQFF.

CDR3: CSASRGREQFF. The CDR3 nucleotides are TGCAGTGCTAGTAGGGGTAGGGAGCAGTTCTTC. The chain uses TRBV20-1 and TRBJ2-1, with D perhaps TRBD1 (5 bases). The germline CDR1 and CDR2 sequences are DFQATT and SNEGSKA (reference sequence). The CDR3 runs to 11 residues. V was shortened by 3 bases and J by 10 bases, with 10 bases between the two germline ends.

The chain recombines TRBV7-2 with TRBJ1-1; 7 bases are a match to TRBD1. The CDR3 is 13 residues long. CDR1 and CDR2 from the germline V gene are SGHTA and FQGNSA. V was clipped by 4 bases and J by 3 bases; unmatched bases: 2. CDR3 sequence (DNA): TGTGCCAGCAGCTCCCAGGGGGACACTGAAGCTTTCTTT. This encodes CASSSQGDTEAFF.

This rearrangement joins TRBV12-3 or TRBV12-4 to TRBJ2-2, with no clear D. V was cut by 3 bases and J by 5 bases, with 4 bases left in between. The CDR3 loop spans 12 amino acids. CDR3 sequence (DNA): TGTGCCAGCAGTTTTATTACCGGGGAGCTGTTTTTT. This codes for CASSFITGELFF.

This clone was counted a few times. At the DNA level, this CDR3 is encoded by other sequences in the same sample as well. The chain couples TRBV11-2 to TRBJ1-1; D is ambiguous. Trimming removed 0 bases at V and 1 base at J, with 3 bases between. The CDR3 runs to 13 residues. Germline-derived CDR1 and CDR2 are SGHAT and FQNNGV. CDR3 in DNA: TGTGCCAGCAGCTTAGATCGGAACACTGAAGCTTTCTTT. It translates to CASSLDRNTEAFF.

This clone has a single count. The chain's CDR3 is CASSLGLAGVGQYF. The CDR3 DNA is TGTGCCAGCAGCTTGGGACTAGCGGGGGTAGGGCAGTACTTC. V gene TRBV7-2 combines with J gene TRBJ2-7; 14 bases map to TRBD2. The trim removed 3 bases at V and 9 bases at J, leaving 4 bases unmatched. Germline V lookup: CDR1 SGHTA, CDR2 FQGNSA. CDR3 size: 14 residues.

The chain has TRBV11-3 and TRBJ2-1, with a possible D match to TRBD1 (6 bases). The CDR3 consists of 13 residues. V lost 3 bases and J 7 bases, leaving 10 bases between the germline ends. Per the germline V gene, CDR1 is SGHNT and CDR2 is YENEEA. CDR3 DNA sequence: TGTGCCAGCAGCTTGAATCAGGGGAATGAGCAGTTCTTC. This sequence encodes CASSLNQGNEQFF.

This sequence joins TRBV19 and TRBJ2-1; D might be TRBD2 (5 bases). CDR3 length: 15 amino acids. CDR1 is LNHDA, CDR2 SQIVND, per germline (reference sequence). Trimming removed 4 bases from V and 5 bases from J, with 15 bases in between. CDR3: CASSTGLPSDNEQFF. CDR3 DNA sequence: TGTGCCAGTAGTACAGGACTGCCGTCGGACAATGAGCAGTTCTTC.

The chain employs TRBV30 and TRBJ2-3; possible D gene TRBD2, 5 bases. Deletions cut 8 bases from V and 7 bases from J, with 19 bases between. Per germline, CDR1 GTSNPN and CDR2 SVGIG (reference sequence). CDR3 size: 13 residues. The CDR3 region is CARTGSPRNTQYF. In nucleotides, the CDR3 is TGTGCCAGGACGGGGAGTCCCCGAAATACGCAGTATTTT.

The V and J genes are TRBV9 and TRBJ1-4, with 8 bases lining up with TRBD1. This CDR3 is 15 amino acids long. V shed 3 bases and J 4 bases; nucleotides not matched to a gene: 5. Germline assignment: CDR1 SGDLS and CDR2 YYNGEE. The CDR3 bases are TGTGCCAGCAGCGGACGGACAGGGAATAATGAAAAACTGTTTTTT. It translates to CASSGRTGNNEKLFF. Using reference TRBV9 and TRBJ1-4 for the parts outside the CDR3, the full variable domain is DSGVTQTPKHLITATGQRVTLRCSPRSGDLSVYWYQQSLDQGLQFLIQYYNGEERAKGNILERFSAQQFPDLHSELNLSSLELGDSALYFCASSGRTGNNEKLFFGSGTQLSVL.

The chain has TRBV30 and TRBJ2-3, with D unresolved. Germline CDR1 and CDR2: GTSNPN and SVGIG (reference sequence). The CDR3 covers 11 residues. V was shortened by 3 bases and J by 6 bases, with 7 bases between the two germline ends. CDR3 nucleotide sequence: TGTGCCTGGAGCCCCCTCGATACGCAGTATTTT. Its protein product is CAWSPLDTQYF.

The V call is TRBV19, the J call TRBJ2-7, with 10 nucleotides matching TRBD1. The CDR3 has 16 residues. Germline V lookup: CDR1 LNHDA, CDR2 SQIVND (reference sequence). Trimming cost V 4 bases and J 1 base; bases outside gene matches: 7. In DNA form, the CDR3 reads TGTGCCAGTAGTAACCGACAGGGGGCTGGATCCTACGAGCAGTACTTC. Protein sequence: CASSNRQGAGSYEQYF.

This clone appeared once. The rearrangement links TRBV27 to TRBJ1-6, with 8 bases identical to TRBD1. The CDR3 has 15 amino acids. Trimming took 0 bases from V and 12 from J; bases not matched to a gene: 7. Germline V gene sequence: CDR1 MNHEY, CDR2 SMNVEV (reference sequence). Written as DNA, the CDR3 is TGTGCCAGCAGTTTATCGAGGACAGGGTATGGACCCCTCCACTTT. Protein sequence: CASSLSRTGYGPLHF.

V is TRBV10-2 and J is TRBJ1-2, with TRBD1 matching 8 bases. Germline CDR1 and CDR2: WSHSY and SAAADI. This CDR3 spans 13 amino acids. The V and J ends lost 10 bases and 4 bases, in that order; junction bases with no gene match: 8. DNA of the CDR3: TGCGCCACCCGGGACAGGACTTCCTATGGCTACACCTTC. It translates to CATRDRTSYGYTF.

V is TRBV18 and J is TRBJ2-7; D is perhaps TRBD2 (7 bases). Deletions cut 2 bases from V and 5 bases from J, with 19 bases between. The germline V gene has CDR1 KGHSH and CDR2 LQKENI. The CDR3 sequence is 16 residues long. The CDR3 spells CASSPAGGRGGHEQYF. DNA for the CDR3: TGTGCCAGCTCACCAGCCGGGGGTAGGGGGGGCCACGAGCAGTACTTC.

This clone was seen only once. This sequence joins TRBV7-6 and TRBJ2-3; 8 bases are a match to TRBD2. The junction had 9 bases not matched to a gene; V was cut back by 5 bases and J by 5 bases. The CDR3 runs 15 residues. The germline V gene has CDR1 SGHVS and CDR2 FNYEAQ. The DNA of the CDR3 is TGTGCCAGCAGCCGACTCGGGGGGGCAGGAGATACGCAGTATTTT. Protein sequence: CASSRLGGAGDTQYF.

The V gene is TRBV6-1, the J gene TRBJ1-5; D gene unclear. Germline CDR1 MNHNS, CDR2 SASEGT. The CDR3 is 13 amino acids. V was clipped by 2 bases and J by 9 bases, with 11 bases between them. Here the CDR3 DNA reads TGTGCCAGCAGTGAATTGTCTCTAGGGCCCCAGCATTTT. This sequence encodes CASSELSLGPQHF.

The CDR3 sequence is CASSQDGGFEAFF. In nucleotides, the CDR3 is TGTGCCAGCAGCCAAGATGGGGGCTTTGAGGCTTTCTTT. The chain uses TRBV3-1 (or the pseudogene TRBV3-2) and TRBJ1-1; weak D call: TRBD1 (6 bases). CDR1 LGHDT and CDR2 YNNKEL come from the germline V gene (reference sequence). The V end was cut by 0 bases, the J end by 11 bases, with 13 bases between. CDR3 length: 13 residues.

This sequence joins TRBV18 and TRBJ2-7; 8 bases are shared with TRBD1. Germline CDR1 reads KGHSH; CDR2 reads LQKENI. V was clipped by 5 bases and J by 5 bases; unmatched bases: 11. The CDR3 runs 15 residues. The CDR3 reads CASSVAGGATNEQYF. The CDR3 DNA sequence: TGTGCCAGCTCAGTAGCAGGGGGCGCGACAAACGAGCAGTACTTC.

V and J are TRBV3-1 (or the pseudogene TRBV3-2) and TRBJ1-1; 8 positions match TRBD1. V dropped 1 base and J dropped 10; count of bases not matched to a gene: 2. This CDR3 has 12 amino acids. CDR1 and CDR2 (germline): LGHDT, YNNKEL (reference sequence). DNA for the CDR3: TGTGCCAGCAGCCAAGGGACAGGGTTAGCTTTCTTT. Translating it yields CASSQGTGLAFF.

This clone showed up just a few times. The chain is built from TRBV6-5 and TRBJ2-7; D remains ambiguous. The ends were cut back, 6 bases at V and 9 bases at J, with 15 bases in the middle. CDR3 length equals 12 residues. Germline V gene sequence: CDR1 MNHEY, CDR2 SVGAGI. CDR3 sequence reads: CASRTVVGRQYF. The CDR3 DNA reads TGTGCCAGCAGAACGGTGGTCGGTCGGCAGTACTTC.

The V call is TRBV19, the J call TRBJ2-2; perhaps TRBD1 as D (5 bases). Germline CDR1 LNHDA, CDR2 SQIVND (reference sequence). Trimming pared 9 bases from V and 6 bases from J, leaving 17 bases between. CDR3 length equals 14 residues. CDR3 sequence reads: CASLGGRVSGELFF. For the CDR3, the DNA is TGTGCCAGCCTGGGTGGCAGGGTTTCCGGGGAGCTGTTTTTT. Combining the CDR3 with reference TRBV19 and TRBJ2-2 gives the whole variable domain DGGITQSPKYLFRKEGQNVTLSCEQNLNHDAMYWYRQDPGQGLRLIYYSQIVNDFQKGDIAEGYSVSREKKESFPLTVTSAQKNPTAFYLCASLGGRVSGELFFGEGSRLTVL.

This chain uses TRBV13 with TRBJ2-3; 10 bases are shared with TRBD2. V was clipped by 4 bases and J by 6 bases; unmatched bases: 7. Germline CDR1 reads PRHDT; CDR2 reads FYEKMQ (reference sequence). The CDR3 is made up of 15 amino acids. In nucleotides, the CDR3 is TGTGCCAGCAGCTCCAGCGGGGGGGAGCGGGATACGCAGTATTTT. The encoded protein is CASSSSGGERDTQYF.

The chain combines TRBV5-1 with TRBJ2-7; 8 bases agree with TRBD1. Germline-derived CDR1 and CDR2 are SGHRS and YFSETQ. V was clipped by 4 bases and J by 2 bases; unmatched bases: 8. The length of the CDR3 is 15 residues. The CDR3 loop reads CASSPGGAETYEQYF. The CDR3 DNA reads TGCGCCAGCAGCCCAGGGGGCGCGGAGACCTACGAGCAGTACTTC.

The CDR3 DNA sequence: TGTGCCAGCAGCGTAGCTCTCGACAGGGGTGGTGGAAACACCATATATTTT. Encoded protein: CASSVALDRGGGNTIYF. The V and J genes are TRBV9 and TRBJ1-3; 8 bases fit TRBD1. Germline loops: CDR1 SGDLS, CDR2 YYNGEE. This CDR3 has 17 residues. V shed 0 bases, J shed 3 bases, and the junction held 8 bases outside the gene matches.